This TCR beta chain stems from a study of blood T cell repertoires in COVID-19. Study-wide context: The United States, Italy and Spain provided the acute and convalescent COVID-19 samples. PBMCs, B-cell-depleted T cells, or T cells provided the cDNA or gDNA that made up the material.

The V end lost 3 bases, the J end lost 2 bases, and 14 bases lay between the germline ends. The CDR3 sequence is 15 residues long. Germline CDR1 SGHNT, CDR2 YYREEE (reference sequence). How the authors handled the data: Counts of nucleated cells, estimated from reference gene primer amplification, were obtained. Generated by immunoSEQ multiplex PCR, the TCRdb table keeps only in-frame clones and is missing some. D and trimming come from the DNA, and the V and J calls and clone size come from that table. The sample holds over 400,000 clones, just over 85% seen once. The rearrangement links TRBV5-4 to TRBJ1-1, with D maybe TRBD1 (6 bases). The source is a woman in her twenties or thirties with active or convalescent COVID-19. The specimen sequenced was peripheral blood. The CDR3 region is CASSSPTGGNTEAFF. DNA of the CDR3: TGTGCCAGCAGCTCTCCGACAGGAGGTAACACTGAAGCTTTCTTT.